This T cell receptor (beta chain) was retrieved from a study of blood T cell repertoires in COVID-19. Whole-study context: Both acute and convalescent COVID-19 samples were obtained from the United States, Italy and Spain. The analysed material was cDNA or gDNA that came from T cells, B-cell-depleted T cells, or PBMCs.

The authors' processing: Estimates of nucleated cell counts were drawn from the amplification of reference gene primers. The table came from immunoSEQ multiplex PCR; TCRdb's copy has only in-frame clones and leaves some out. That table furnishes V, J and clone size, whereas the DNA furnished D and trimming. The sample carries roughly 280,000 clones, about 89% recorded once. The CDR3 spans 14 residues. V lost 4 bases to trimming and J lost 7 bases; unmatched junction nucleotides: 5. Germline lookup yields CDR1 WSHSY and CDR2 SAAADI. The chain joins TRBV10-2 to TRBJ2-1; 9 bases agree with TRBD1. The source material was peripheral blood. The clonotype was recovered from a man aged 35-49 years with active or convalescent COVID-19. The chain's CDR3 is CASSGRTGANEQFF. The CDR3 nucleotides read TGCGCCAGCAGTGGAAGGACAGGGGCTAATGAGCAGTTCTTC.